This T cell receptor beta chain was captured by sequencing in a study of TIL therapy for anti-PD-1-resistant metastatic lung cancer. Study details: Patients then received nivolumab; progressors got lymphodepletion, TIL and IL-2.

The time point is: pre-treatment sample, taken before nivolumab and TIL therapy. Adults with stage 4 NSCLC were enrolled in a phase I trial. The libraries were made with immunoSEQ v3. Produced via immunoSEQ multiplex PCR; TCRdb's table is partial and in-frame only. The sample holds tens of thousands of clones; 70% to 80% are singletons and the top ten take 2.5% to 3%. The sequence was collected from a woman between 30 and 85 years old with non-small cell lung cancer. The specimen comprised blood, sampled at baseline.

CDR3 loop: CASSPPSSYNEQFF. The CDR3 DNA sequence: TGTGCCAGCTCACCCCCCAGTAGTTACAATGAGCAGTTCTTC. The J gene is TRBJ2-1, the V gene TRBV18, with D uncertain. The CDR3 runs 14 residues. Trimming stripped 3 bases from V and 4 bases from J, with 10 bases between. CDR1 KGHSH and CDR2 LQKENI come from the germline V gene.